This TCR beta chain emerged from a study of T cells in Graves' hyperthyroidism and ophthalmopathy. The table lists this clonotype with many counts. Researchers took RNA transcripts and amplified the TCR beta CDR3 regions from them. An initial round of RT-PCR targeting the TCR CDR3 relied on the HTBI primer set. MiXCR, applied by TCRdb to the multiplex PCR reads, yields one record per CDR3 protein. The data contain hundreds of thousands of distinct CDR3 sequences, about 14% of them singletons. The V end was cut by 4 bases, the J end by 9 bases, with 18 bases between. This CDR3 contains 14 residues. The germline V gene has CDR1 LGHDT and CDR2 YNNKEL (reference sequence). Stable disease denoted Graves' hyperthyroidism without ophthalmopathy progression within 18 months. Investigators excluded patients with uncontrolled infection, other autoimmune disease, pregnancy or lactation. Fresh peripheral blood, more than 8 ml of it, supplied the PBMCs.

This chain links TRBV3-1 with TRBJ2-5; D perhaps matches TRBD1 (5 bases). Material for sequencing was blood. The sequence was collected from a woman aged 18-30 years with Graves' hyperthyroidism. CDR3 in DNA: TGTGCCAGCAGCCGCTCAGCTAGGGGCCAGGCCCAGTACTTC. Translating it yields CASSRSARGQAQYF.